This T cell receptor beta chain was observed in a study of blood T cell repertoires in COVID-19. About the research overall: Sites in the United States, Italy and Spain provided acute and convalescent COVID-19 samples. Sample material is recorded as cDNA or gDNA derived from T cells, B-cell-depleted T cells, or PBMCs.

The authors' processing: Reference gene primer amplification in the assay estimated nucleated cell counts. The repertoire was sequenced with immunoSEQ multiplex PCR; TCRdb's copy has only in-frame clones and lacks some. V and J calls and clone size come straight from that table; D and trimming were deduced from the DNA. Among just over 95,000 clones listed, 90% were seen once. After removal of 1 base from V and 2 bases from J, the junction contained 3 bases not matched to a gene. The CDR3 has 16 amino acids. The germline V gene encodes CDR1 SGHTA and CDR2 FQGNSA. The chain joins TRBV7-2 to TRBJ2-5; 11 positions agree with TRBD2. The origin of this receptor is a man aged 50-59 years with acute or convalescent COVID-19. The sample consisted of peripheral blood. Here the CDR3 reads CTSSLGGTSGQETQYF. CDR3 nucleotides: TGTACCAGCAGCTTAGGCGGGACTAGCGGACAAGAGACCCAGTACTTC.